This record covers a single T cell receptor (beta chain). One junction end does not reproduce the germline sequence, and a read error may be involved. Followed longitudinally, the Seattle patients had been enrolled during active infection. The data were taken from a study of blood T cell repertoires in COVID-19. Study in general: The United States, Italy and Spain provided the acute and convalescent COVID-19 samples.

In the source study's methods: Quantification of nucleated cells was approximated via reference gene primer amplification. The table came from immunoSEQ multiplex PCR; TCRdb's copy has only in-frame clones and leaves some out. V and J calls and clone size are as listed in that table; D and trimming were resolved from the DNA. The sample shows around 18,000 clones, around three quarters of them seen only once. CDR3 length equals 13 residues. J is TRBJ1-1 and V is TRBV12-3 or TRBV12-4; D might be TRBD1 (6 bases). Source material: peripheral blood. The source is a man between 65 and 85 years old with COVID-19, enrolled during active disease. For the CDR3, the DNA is TGTGCCAGCAGCTTAGGGGGGAGGTCTGAAGCTTTCTTT. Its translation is CASSLGGRSEAFF.